A single sample gave rise to the 22 T cell receptor beta chains below, sequenced in a study of blood T cell repertoires in COVID-19 (dated by TCRdb to about 2020). Receptors were amplified or captured by the immunoSEQ multiplex PCR assay. TCRdb re-hosts the immuneACCESS table, in-frame sequences only. Its copies lack some clones; in the studies checked, an unresolved V gene accounts for under half of them, and the cause for the rest is not known. The sample table records approximately 380,000 clones; 85% of these occur just once. Roughly 3.6% of the sample goes to the ten largest clones. The sample was peripheral blood. The receptors here all came from a woman aged 18-29 years with acute or convalescent COVID-19.

V and J are TRBV6-6 and TRBJ2-7; 8 bases are a match to TRBD2. This CDR3 spans 16 amino acids. V lost 2 bases and J lost 5; bases outside the gene matches: 11. Germline lookup yields CDR1 MNHNY and CDR2 SVGAGI (reference sequence). The CDR3 sequence: CASSYGTPGGPDEQYF. The CDR3, as DNA: TGTGCCAGCAGTTACGGAACACCGGGAGGGCCGGACGAGCAGTACTTC.

This sequence joins TRBV11-3 and TRBJ2-5; perhaps TRBD2 as D (5 bases). The CDR3 extends over 13 amino acids. V lost 0 bases and J 6 bases, leaving 8 bases between the germline ends. The germline CDR1 and CDR2 sequences are SGHNT and YENEEA. The CDR3 DNA is TGTGCCAGCAGCTTAGACCGAGGGCAGACCCAGTACTTC. Protein: CASSLDRGQTQYF.

The chain couples TRBV5-6 to TRBJ1-6; 10 positions match TRBD1. V lost 2 bases to trimming and J lost 9 bases; unmatched junction nucleotides: 5. This CDR3 has 15 residues. Germline V lookup: CDR1 SGHDT, CDR2 YYEEEE. The CDR3 is CASSFGTGASSPLHF. In DNA form, the CDR3 reads TGTGCCAGCAGCTTTGGGACAGGGGCCAGTTCACCCCTCCACTTT.

The rearrangement links TRBV7-9 to TRBJ2-7; 9 nucleotides align to TRBD1. Trimming took 5 bases from V and 7 from J; bases not matched to a gene: 9. CDR1 is SEHNR, CDR2 FQNEAQ, per germline (reference sequence). This CDR3 is built from 14 residues. CDR3 nucleotide sequence: TGTGCCAGCAGCCCGGGACAGGGCCTCGGTGAGCAGTACTTC. Encoded protein: CASSPGQGLGEQYF.

The table lists this clone with a few counts. In DNA, the CDR3 is TGTGCCACCAGTGCCGCCCACCGACAGGGGAGGAATCAGCCCCAGCATTTT. This gives the protein CATSAAHRQGRNQPQHF. The chain couples TRBV24-1 to TRBJ1-5; 8 bases are shared with TRBD1. From germline, CDR1 is KGHDR and CDR2 SFDVKD. There are 17 residues in the CDR3. The J segment lost 4 bases and the V segment lost 5 bases, leaving 12 bases of the junction unmatched.

CDR3 DNA: TGTGCCTGGAGGGTTGGGGCAGGCAATGAAAAACTGTTTTTT. This gives the protein CAWRVGAGNEKLFF. This chain connects TRBV30 to TRBJ1-4, with TRBD1 as a possible D gene (5 bases). This CDR3 has 14 residues. Trimming took off 3 bases at V and 5 bases at J, with 13 bases between the two ends. Germline-derived CDR1 and CDR2 are GTSNPN and SVGIG (reference sequence).

V usage is TRBV27 and J usage is TRBJ1-5; 7 bases match TRBD1. Germline V CDR1 and CDR2: MNHEY, SMNVEV (reference sequence). Germline trimming cut 8 bases from V and 2 bases from J; bases unmatched to any gene: 3. The CDR3 extends over 13 amino acids. The CDR3 loop is CASQDRGNQPQHF. The DNA of the CDR3 is TGTGCCAGCCAAGACAGGGGCAATCAGCCCCAGCATTTT.

The rearrangement uses TRBV7-9 and TRBJ2-1; D call uncertain. The CDR3 consists of 12 residues. V was cut by 6 bases and J by 5 bases, with 8 bases left in between. Germline V gene lookup returns CDR1 SEHNR and CDR2 FQNEAQ (reference sequence). The CDR3 sequence is CASRSLDNEQFF. The CDR3 DNA sequence: TGTGCCAGCAGGTCTTTAGACAATGAGCAGTTCTTC.

The rearrangement uses TRBV29-1 and TRBJ2-7; D not certain. V gave up 5 bases and J gave up 0 bases, with 11 bases separating them. The CDR3 covers 13 residues. CDR1 and CDR2 from the germline V gene are SQVTM and ANQGSEA. Here the CDR3 DNA reads TGCAGCGTTTCCGGCCGGAGCTCCTACGAGCAGTACTTC. Protein sequence: CSVSGRSSYEQYF.

A single count supports this clone. This rearrangement joins TRBV6-5 to TRBJ2-4; TRBD1 might be the D (5 bases). V was shortened by 9 bases and J by 7 bases, with 16 bases between the two germline ends. Germline CDR1 is MNHEY and CDR2 is SVGAGI. This CDR3 comprises 13 residues. The CDR3 loop is CASGDTGINIQYF. CDR3 coding DNA: TGTGCCAGTGGGGATACAGGAATCAACATTCAGTACTTC.

The rearrangement joins TRBV19 to TRBJ2-7, with D tentatively TRBD1 (6 bases). Germline V gene data show CDR1 as LNHDA and CDR2 as SQIVND (reference sequence). This CDR3 contains 15 residues. V was shortened by 4 bases and J by 1 base, with 14 bases between the two germline ends. The CDR3 protein is CASSTQGDPSYEQYF. CDR3 DNA: TGTGCCAGTAGTACACAGGGAGATCCTTCCTACGAGCAGTACTTC.

V is TRBV7-2 and J is TRBJ2-7; TRBD2 aligns across 12 bases. The V and J ends lost 2 bases and 6 bases, in that order; junction bases with no gene match: 2. This CDR3 comprises 14 residues. Germline assignment: CDR1 SGHTA and CDR2 FQGNSA. DNA of the CDR3: TGTGCCAGCAGCTTACTAGCGGGAGGGGGCGAGCAGTACTTC. It yields the protein CASSLLAGGGEQYF.

This rearrangement joins TRBV5-1 to TRBJ1-2; maybe TRBD1 (6 bases). Germline values: CDR1 SGHRS, CDR2 YFSETQ. The CDR3 extends over 18 amino acids. The V and J ends lost 4 bases and 0 bases respectively, with 22 bases between them. CDR3 residues: CASSRDARDTGANYGYTF. The CDR3 region has the DNA TGCGCCAGCAGCAGAGATGCCCGGGACACAGGAGCTAACTATGGCTACACCTTC.

DNA for the CDR3: TGTGCCAGCAGCATTCAGGGGGCCAGCAATCAGCCCCAGCATTTT. Protein sequence: CASSIQGASNQPQHF. This chain joins TRBV11-2 and TRBJ1-5; 8 bases match TRBD1. V shed 5 bases and J 1 base; nucleotides not matched to a gene: 4. Germline V lookup: CDR1 SGHAT, CDR2 FQNNGV. The CDR3 contains 15 residues.

The J gene is TRBJ2-7, the V gene TRBV7-3; TRBD1 matches at 7 bases. Germline CDR1 reads SGHTA; CDR2 reads FQGTGA. Trimming took 4 bases from V and 3 from J; bases not matched to a gene: 9. CDR3 size: 15 residues. The CDR3 coding sequence is TGTGCCAGCAGCTACAGAGGGGGCACCTACTACGAGCAGTACTTC. This translates into CASSYRGGTYYEQYF.

This sequence joins TRBV10-3 and TRBJ2-5, with 7 positions matching TRBD2. V was clipped by 5 bases and J by 5 bases; unmatched bases: 5. The CDR3 covers 13 residues. Germline V gene data show CDR1 as ENHRY and CDR2 as SYGVKD. The CDR3 nucleotides are TGTGCCATCAGTAGGGGACTACAGGAGACCCAGTACTTC. This codes for CAISRGLQETQYF.

The rearrangement links TRBV19 to TRBJ1-3, with 9 bases fitting TRBD1. The V gene's germline CDR1 is LNHDA and CDR2 SQIVND (reference sequence). J was trimmed by 2 bases and V by 8 bases; bases with no gene match: 10. The CDR3 runs 16 residues. The CDR3 sequence: CASSGTGTLTGNTIYF. The DNA of the CDR3 is TGTGCCAGTTCCGGGACAGGGACACTAACTGGAAACACCATATATTTT.

The chain joins TRBV5-6 to TRBJ2-1; TRBD2 might be the D (5 bases). Germline assignment: CDR1 SGHDT and CDR2 YYEEEE. This CDR3 is built from 15 residues. The V and J ends lost 4 bases and 0 bases respectively, with 11 bases between them. The CDR3 is CASSHDYYSYNEQFF. As DNA, the CDR3 is TGTGCCAGCAGCCACGACTACTACTCCTACAATGAGCAGTTCTTC. The entire variable domain, with the rest obtained from reference TRBV5-6 and TRBJ2-1, is as follows: DAGVTQSPTHLIKTRGQQVTLRCSPKSGHDTVSWYQQALGQGPQFIFQYYEEEERQRGNFPDRFSGHQFPNYSSELNVNALLLGDSALYLCASSHDYYSYNEQFFGPGTRLTVL.

This chain connects TRBV9 to TRBJ1-2, with D perhaps TRBD1 (5 bases). The germline CDR1 and CDR2 sequences are SGDLS and YYNGEE. The germline V and J ends were trimmed by 3 bases and 2 bases, with 14 bases remaining between them. This CDR3 has 15 residues. In DNA, the CDR3 is TGTGCCAGCAGCGCGGGAGCGACAGAAAACTATGGCTACACCTTC. Translation gives CASSAGATENYGYTF.

The V call is TRBV30, the J call TRBJ2-1, with D possibly TRBD2 on 5 matching bases. Trimming shortened V by 0 bases and J by 0 bases, and 6 bases separated the two germline ends. Germline CDR1 GTSNPN, CDR2 SVGIG (reference sequence). The CDR3 has 14 amino acids. CDR3 protein: CAWSVRGSYNEQFF. The DNA for the CDR3 is TGTGCCTGGAGTGTACGGGGCTCCTACAATGAGCAGTTCTTC. The entire variable domain, with the rest obtained from reference TRBV30 and TRBJ2-1, is as follows: SQTIHQWPATLVQPVGSPLSLECTVEGTSNPNLYWYRQAAGRGLQLLFYSVGIGQISSEVPQNLSASRPQDRQFILSSKKLLLSDSGFYLCAWSVRGSYNEQFFGPGTRLTVL.

This chain connects TRBV5-1 to TRBJ1-2; TRBD1 matches at 9 bases. This CDR3 contains 15 residues. CDR1 and CDR2 from the germline V gene are SGHRS and YFSETQ. Unmatched junction bases numbered 6, after V lost 0 bases and J lost 6 bases. The CDR3 region has the DNA TGCGCCAGCAGCTTGGTTTACAGGGGGCGACATGGCTACACCTTC. This codes for CASSLVYRGRHGYTF.

This rearrangement joins TRBV7-8 to TRBJ2-1; D is ambiguous. Germline CDR1 SGHVS, CDR2 FQNEAQ. Trimming left V 3 bases short and J 0 bases short, with 9 bases between. The length of the CDR3 is 15 residues. The CDR3 spells CASSFSSSSYNEQFF. The CDR3 coding sequence is TGTGCCAGCAGCTTTAGTTCGAGCTCCTACAATGAGCAGTTCTTC.